Here is one TCR beta chain with its context. Its cognate antigen has yet to be identified. Per-nucleotide qualities are absent, and no much larger clonotype sits a single base away. This sample is drawn from a study of blood T cell repertoires in COVID-19 (TCRdb year 2020). Concerning the study at large: Samples from collaborators originated in the United States, Italy and Spain and spanned both the acute and convalescent phases of COVID-19. Deeply sampled blood TCRbeta repertoires from subjects exposed to, actively infected with, or recovered from COVID-19 were included in the dataset. The repertoires were released in a freely available public database meant as a resource for research on the immune response to SARS-CoV-2. The sample metadata nearly always contained a de-identified subject ID, COVID-19 status, age in years and sex. The material from the prospective study consisted of cDNA or gDNA derived from T cells, B-cell-depleted T cells, or PBMCs. Samples were obtained from the ongoing ImmuneRACE study (first 160 participants) and from 1,200 or so subjects provided by 6 global collaborators. Where HLA class I and class II types were available, the types were taken from metadata supplied by the sample provider, not from assay-based typing. What the work shows at the level of the full study, not this receptor alone: The quantity of clinical and demographic metadata differed by source and by participant and was supplied without curation.

TCRbeta CDR3 regions were amplified from genomic DNA by means of the immunoSEQ Assay, a bias-controlled multiplex PCR. The authors' pipeline ran thus. The number of nucleated cells in each sample was estimated by amplification of reference gene primers within the assay. To quantify the absolute abundance of each unique TCRbeta CDR3 rearrangement, sequence reads were collapsed and filtered. For each sample, productive Simpson clonality was calculated as the square root of Simpson's diversity index over productive rearrangements. TCRdb retrieved this table from immuneACCESS and kept in-frame rearrangements only. Not all clones are present; in checked studies, unresolved V genes account for under half, and no reason is known for the remainder. V and J calls and clone size are given by that table; D and trimming were obtained from the DNA. This sample is represented by fewer than 200,000 clones; about three quarters of them were singletons. Roughly 7.5% of the sample comes from the top ten.

Each collaborating institution followed its own protocols to collect whole blood in K2EDTA tubes. For TCRbeta analysis, collaborators shipped samples in one of three forms: frozen whole blood, isolated PBMCs, or DNA extracted from either of those sample types. Trimming takes 3 bases from V and 9 bases from J, and the germline ends sit 9 bases apart. CDR1 and CDR2 are read off the germline V gene (reference sequence) as DFQATT and SNEGSKA. Reading from cysteine to phenylalanine, the CDR3 counts 11 amino acids. The only DNA kept is the CDR3, 33 bases in frame from the first base. This chain joins TRBV20-1 to TRBJ2-1; no D segment can be confidently identified. The source material was peripheral blood. The TCR originated in a man aged 60-69 years with acute or convalescent COVID-19. The DNA reads TGCAGTGCTAGTCTGCGCCGTGAGCAGTTCTTC. This sequence encodes CSASLRREQFF.